What follows describes a single T cell receptor (beta chain). This sample was included in a study of regulatory T cells in long-lasting Graves disease. Across the whole study: The antithyroid drugs taken by newly diagnosed Graves' patients had been used for under 3 months.

Time point defined: newly diagnosed GD, antithyroid drugs for less than 3 months. Following extraction of RNA from PBMCs, that RNA was used to make the TCR library. With 9 bases removed from V and 2 bases from J, the gap between germline ends came to 7 bases. Looked up from germline, CDR1 is LGHDT and CDR2 is YNNKEL (reference sequence). This CDR3 spans 12 amino acids. Both iRepertoire HTBI primers and Arm-PCR of CDR3 regions were used to build the TCR beta libraries. TCRdb redid the calling of the multiplex PCR reads with MiXCR, one entry per CDR3 protein. Here the sample spans just over 600,000 distinct CDR3 sequences, about 16% being singletons. The same data also went into a second study, on T cells in Graves' hyperthyroidism and ophthalmopathy.

V and J are TRBV3-1 and TRBJ1-4; D gene unclear. The receptor was derived from a woman in her 30s with Graves disease. This specimen consisted of peripheral blood mononuclear cells (PBMCs), obtained at new diagnosis, from a patient treated with antithyroid drugs. CDR3 coding DNA: TGTGCCAGTCGGCGGACTAATGAAAAACTGTTTTTT. Translating gives CASRRTNEKLFF. The full variable domain, its missing parts supplied by reference TRBV3-1 and TRBJ1-4, is DTAVSQTPKYLVTQMGNDKSIKCEQNLGHDTMYWYKQDSKKFLKIMFSYNNKELIINETVPNRFSPKSPDKAHLNLHINSLELGDSAVYFCASRRTNEKLFFGSGTQLSVL.